This T cell receptor beta chain comes out of a study of blood T cell repertoires in COVID-19. Background on the study: Whether acute or convalescent, the COVID-19 samples came from the United States, Italy and Spain.

The V segment lost 2 bases and the J segment 1 base; nucleotides outside the gene matches: 2. Germline assignment: CDR1 SGHRS and CDR2 YFSETQ. This CDR3 is 16 amino acids long. Produced via immunoSEQ multiplex PCR; TCRdb's table is partial and in-frame only. This table holds 100,000 to 150,000 clones, around 80% found once. This clone occurred a few times. The receptor was derived from a man aged 25 to 40 with COVID-19, enrolled during active disease. V is TRBV5-1 and J is TRBJ2-2, with 10 bases matching TRBD2. Sequenced input: peripheral blood. Here the CDR3 reads CASSLSSGGNTGELFF. CDR3 nucleotides: TGCGCCAGCAGCTTATCTAGCGGGGGGAACACCGGGGAGCTGTTTTTT.